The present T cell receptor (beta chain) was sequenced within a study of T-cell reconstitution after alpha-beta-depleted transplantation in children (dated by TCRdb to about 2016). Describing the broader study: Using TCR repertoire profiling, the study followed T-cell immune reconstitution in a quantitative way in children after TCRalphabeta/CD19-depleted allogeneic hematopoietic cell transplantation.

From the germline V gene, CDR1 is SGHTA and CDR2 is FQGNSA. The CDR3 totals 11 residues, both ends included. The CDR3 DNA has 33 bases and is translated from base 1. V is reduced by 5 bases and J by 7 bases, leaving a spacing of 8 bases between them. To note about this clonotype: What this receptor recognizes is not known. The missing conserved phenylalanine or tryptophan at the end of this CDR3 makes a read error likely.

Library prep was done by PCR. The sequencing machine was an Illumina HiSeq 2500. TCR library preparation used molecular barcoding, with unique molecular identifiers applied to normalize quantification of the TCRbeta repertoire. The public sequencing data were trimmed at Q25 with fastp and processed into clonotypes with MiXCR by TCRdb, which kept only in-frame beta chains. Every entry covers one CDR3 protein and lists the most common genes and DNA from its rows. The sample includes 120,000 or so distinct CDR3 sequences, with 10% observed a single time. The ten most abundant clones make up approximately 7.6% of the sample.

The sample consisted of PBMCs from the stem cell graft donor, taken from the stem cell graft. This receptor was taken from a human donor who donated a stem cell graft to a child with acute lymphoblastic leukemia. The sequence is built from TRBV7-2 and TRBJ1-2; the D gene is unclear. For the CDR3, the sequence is CASSAKSGYTL. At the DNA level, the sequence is TGTGCCAGCAGCGCGAAGAGTGGCTACACCTTA.